The 29 T cell receptor beta chains below were found in one sample sequenced in a study of blood T cell repertoires in COVID-19. TCRdb keeps only in-frame clones here, not all; method: immunoSEQ multiplex PCR. The data show 650,000 to 800,000 clones, 90% seen once. The sample consisted of peripheral blood. Source of these receptors: a woman aged 18-29 years with acute or convalescent COVID-19.

The rearrangement uses TRBV5-4 and TRBJ2-1; 12 nucleotides agree with TRBD2. The V and J ends lost 4 bases and 7 bases, in that order; junction bases with no gene match: 15. Germline CDR1 is SGHNT and CDR2 is YYREEE (reference sequence). The CDR3 totals 18 residues. The CDR3 here is CASSPGATSGGPGNEQFF. The CDR3, as DNA: TGTGCCAGCAGCCCGGGGGCCACTAGCGGGGGGCCGGGAAATGAGCAGTTCTTC.

V gene TRBV4-2 combines with J gene TRBJ2-5; the match to TRBD2 covers 7 bases. Trimming took 4 bases from V and 5 from J; bases not matched to a gene: 4. CDR1 and CDR2 (germline): LGHNA, YNFKEQ. The CDR3 is 13 amino acids. This CDR3 reads CASSREGRETQYF. In nucleotides, the CDR3 is TGTGCCAGCAGCCGGGAGGGTAGGGAGACCCAGTACTTC.

The rearrangement links TRBV30 to TRBJ1-4; 7 positions match TRBD1. CDR1 and CDR2 (germline): GTSNPN, SVGIG (reference sequence). The CDR3 runs to 14 residues. J gave up 7 bases and V 5 bases, and 10 bases lay outside the gene matches. CDR3 sequence: CAWRGRGLFEKLFF. The CDR3 nucleotides are TGTGCCTGGCGTGGGAGGGGGCTTTTTGAAAAACTGTTTTTT.

This chain connects TRBV28 to TRBJ1-1; no clear D. Germline V gives CDR1 MDHEN, CDR2 SYDVKM. V dropped 3 bases and J dropped 0 bases, with 14 bases sitting between them. This CDR3 has 16 amino acids. The CDR3 bases are TGTGCCAGCAGTTTGTTAGGGAGGAGCCTGAACACTGAAGCTTTCTTT. This codes for CASSLLGRSLNTEAFF.

This chain links TRBV3-1 (or the pseudogene TRBV3-2) with TRBJ2-7; TRBD1 matches 8 bases. Trimming removed 5 bases from V and 3 bases from J; junction bases left unmatched: 6. The CDR3 contains 14 residues. Germline V gene data show CDR1 as LGHDT and CDR2 as YNNKEL (reference sequence). CDR3: CASSFPGTGYEQYF. As DNA, the CDR3 is TGTGCCAGCAGCTTTCCCGGGACAGGCTACGAGCAGTACTTC.

This rearrangement joins TRBV18 to TRBJ2-3, with 12 bases identical to TRBD2. Germline V gene lookup returns CDR1 KGHSH and CDR2 LQKENI. After removal of 3 bases from V and 2 bases from J, the junction contained 3 bases not matched to a gene. The CDR3 is 16 amino acids. The CDR3 coding sequence is TGTGCCAGCTCACCGCTAGCGGGGGGGAACACAGATACGCAGTATTTT. As protein: CASSPLAGGNTDTQYF.

The chain combines TRBV15 with TRBJ2-7; tentatively, D is TRBD1 (6 bases). With 9 bases removed from V and 3 bases from J, the gap between germline ends came to 21 bases. The CDR3 is 15 residues long. Germline CDR1 reads LNHNV; CDR2 reads YYDKDF (reference sequence). CDR3 residues: CATSEGQNKIYEQYF. CDR3 DNA: TGTGCCACGTCTGAGGGACAAAATAAAATCTACGAGCAGTACTTC.

This rearrangement joins TRBV5-1 to TRBJ2-6, with 9 bases fitting TRBD2. V gave up 4 bases and J gave up 2 bases; unmatched junction bases: 4. The length of the CDR3 is 16 residues. CDR1 and CDR2 from the germline V gene are SGHRS and YFSETQ. The CDR3 sequence: CASSGSGGTGANVLTF. The CDR3 coding sequence is TGCGCCAGCAGCGGAAGCGGGGGGACTGGGGCCAACGTCCTGACTTTC. Full variable domain (remainder filled in from reference TRBV5-1 and TRBJ2-6): KAGVTQTPRYLIKTRGQQVTLSCSPISGHRSVSWYQQTPGQGLQFLFEYFSETQRNKGNFPGRFSGRQFSNSRSEMNVSTLELGDSALYLCASSGSGGTGANVLTFGAGSRLTVL.

The chain links TRBV5-6 to TRBJ2-7, with 10 bases matching TRBD2. This CDR3 is 17 amino acids long. Losses at the gene ends were 4 bases for V and 1 base for J; bases not matched to a gene: 11. Germline V gene data show CDR1 as SGHDT and CDR2 as YYEEEE. The CDR3 region is CASSPNPSSGGSYEQYF. Here the CDR3 DNA reads TGTGCCAGCAGCCCCAATCCATCTAGCGGGGGTTCCTACGAGCAGTACTTC.

This clone has a handful of counts. The rearrangement joins TRBV6-4 to TRBJ1-4; 7 bases line up with TRBD1. Germline V gene data show CDR1 as MRHNA and CDR2 as SNTAGT. J gave up 7 bases and V 2 bases, and 10 bases lay outside the gene matches. CDR3 size: 16 residues. The DNA of the CDR3 is TGTGCCAGCAGTGACGGAGGAGGGGGCGCGGGTGAAAAACTGTTTTTT. Translated: CASSDGGGGAGEKLFF.

V is TRBV4-2 and J is TRBJ2-3; TRBD2 matches 11 bases. This CDR3 has 16 amino acids. The germline V gene encodes CDR1 LGHNA and CDR2 YNFKEQ. V lost 0 bases and J lost 6; bases outside the gene matches: 5. CDR3 in amino acids: CASSQEATSGADTQYF. CDR3 coding DNA: TGTGCCAGCAGCCAAGAGGCGACTAGCGGGGCCGATACGCAGTATTTT.

This chain connects TRBV3-1 (or the pseudogene TRBV3-2) to TRBJ2-7, with no clear D. This CDR3 spans 13 amino acids. Germline V lookup: CDR1 LGHDT, CDR2 YNNKEL (reference sequence). V lost 1 base and J 6 bases, leaving 10 bases between the germline ends. The CDR3 coding sequence is TGTGCCAGCAGCCAAGGTACGTCGGTCGAGCAGTACTTC. Its translation: CASSQGTSVEQYF.

This chain joins TRBV18 and TRBJ1-2; the match to TRBD1 covers 10 bases. V lost 2 bases, J lost 2 bases, and 5 bases stayed unmatched. CDR3 length: 16 residues. Per germline, CDR1 KGHSH and CDR2 LQKENI. The CDR3 region has the DNA TGTGCCAGCTCACCAGACAGGGGGCGACTAAACTATGGCTACACCTTC. As protein: CASSPDRGRLNYGYTF. Full variable domain (remainder filled in from reference TRBV18 and TRBJ1-2): NAGVMQNPRHLVRRRGQEARLRCSPMKGHSHVYWYRQLPEEGLKFMVYLQKENIIDESGMPKERFSAEFPKEGPSILRIQQVVRGDSAAYFCASSPDRGRLNYGYTFGSGTRLTVV.

The J gene is TRBJ1-1, the V gene TRBV19, with 10 bases aligning to TRBD1. The junction had 7 bases not matched to a gene; V was cut back by 5 bases and J by 7 bases. The germline V gene has CDR1 LNHDA and CDR2 SQIVND (reference sequence). This CDR3 has 14 residues. The CDR3, as DNA: TGTGCCAGTAGTTCCGTCAGGACAGGGGGTGAAGCTTTCTTT. This translates into CASSSVRTGGEAFF.

The J gene is TRBJ2-1, the V gene TRBV28; TRBD2 matches at 8 bases. The length of the CDR3 is 15 residues. V lost 6 bases and J lost 2; bases outside the gene matches: 6. Germline V gene data show CDR1 as MDHEN and CDR2 as SYDVKM. The CDR3 region is CASRPGGSTYNEQFF. The CDR3 region has the DNA TGTGCCAGCAGACCGGGGGGGAGTACCTACAATGAGCAGTTCTTC.

The CDR3 coding sequence is TGTGCCAGCAGCTTGGACCCGGGACAGGGGTCGGAAAAACTGTTTTTT. Translating it yields CASSLDPGQGSEKLFF. V and J are TRBV7-9 and TRBJ1-4, with TRBD1 matching over 10 bases. The CDR3 sequence is 16 residues long. Germline CDR1 and CDR2: SEHNR and FQNEAQ (reference sequence). V dropped 3 bases and J dropped 8; count of bases not matched to a gene: 9.

The chain uses TRBV2 and TRBJ1-2; a possible D gene is TRBD1 (5 bases). This CDR3 is 13 amino acids long. The V gene lost 4 bases and the J gene lost 2 bases, with 8 bases spanning the gap. The germline CDR1 and CDR2 sequences are SNHLY and FYNNEI. The CDR3, as DNA: TGTGCCAGCAGTGGAAGACAGAACTATGGCTACACCTTC. It is translated as CASSGRQNYGYTF.

This clone was seen a handful of times. This chain joins TRBV4-1 and TRBJ2-1; a possible D gene is TRBD2 (5 bases). The germline gives CDR1 MGHRA, CDR2 YSYEKL. V was shortened by 0 bases and J by 2 bases, with 8 bases between the two germline ends. This CDR3 region has 15 residues. Here the CDR3 DNA reads TGCGCCAGCAGCCAAGATCGAGGGCCCTACAATGAGCAGTTCTTC. It codes for CASSQDRGPYNEQFF.

The chain carries TRBV5-1 and TRBJ1-1, with D possibly TRBD1 on 5 matching bases. Germline CDR1 reads SGHRS; CDR2 reads YFSETQ. Trimming stripped 4 bases from V and 0 bases from J, with 13 bases between. The CDR3 is 15 amino acids. DNA of the CDR3: TGCGCCAGCAGCCTACCGGGACTGATGAACACTGAAGCTTTCTTT. Protein sequence: CASSLPGLMNTEAFF.

The gene calls are TRBV12-3 or TRBV12-4 and TRBJ1-2; TRBD1 is a possible D gene (6 bases). With 5 bases removed from V and 6 bases from J, the gap between germline ends came to 10 bases. CDR3 length equals 12 residues. The CDR3 sequence is CASSHRGNGYTF. The CDR3 DNA reads as TGTGCCAGCAGTCATAGGGGGAATGGCTACACCTTC.

This clone was found once. The chain carries TRBV18 and TRBJ1-1; D remains ambiguous. This CDR3 has 12 residues. V was clipped by 2 bases and J by 5 bases, with 6 bases between them. In germline, CDR1 is KGHSH, CDR2 LQKENI. CDR3 coding DNA: TGTGCCAGCTCACCATCCGGGACTGAAGCTTTCTTT. Amino acid sequence: CASSPSGTEAFF.

The rearrangement joins TRBV12-5 to TRBJ1-5, with a tentative D call TRBD1 (6 bases). This CDR3 has 15 residues. Germline V gene sequence: CDR1 LGHNT, CDR2 FRNRAP. Trimming removed 1 base at V and 3 bases at J, with 10 bases between. CDR3 nucleotides: TGTGCTAGTGGTTTGGGGGGGGGCATCAATCAGCCCCAGCATTTT. This sequence encodes CASGLGGGINQPQHF.

V is TRBV4-2 and J is TRBJ2-1; TRBD2 aligns across 9 bases. CDR1 and CDR2 from the germline V gene are LGHNA and YNFKEQ. The CDR3 extends over 16 amino acids. J gave up 9 bases and V 6 bases, and 15 bases lay outside the gene matches. Here the CDR3 reads CASSDPQGGGAGEQFF. As DNA, the CDR3 is TGTGCCAGCAGTGATCCCCAGGGCGGGGGGGCCGGTGAGCAGTTCTTC.

This rearrangement joins TRBV5-1 to TRBJ1-4; 8 positions agree with TRBD1. The CDR3 extends over 15 amino acids. CDR1 and CDR2 (germline): SGHRS, YFSETQ. Trimming took 4 bases from V and 5 from J; bases not matched to a gene: 7. In DNA form, the CDR3 reads TGCGCCAGCAGCGTGTTAGGGGACAGGAATGAAAAACTGTTTTTT. It translates to CASSVLGDRNEKLFF.

V and J are TRBV9 and TRBJ1-1; D perhaps matches TRBD1 (6 bases). The V and J ends lost 3 bases and 2 bases respectively, with 14 bases between them. The germline gives CDR1 SGDLS, CDR2 YYNGEE. The CDR3 consists of 15 residues. CDR3 loop: CASSGGGGLNTEAFF. CDR3 nucleotide sequence: TGTGCCAGCAGCGGAGGCGGGGGCCTAAACACTGAAGCTTTCTTT.

The J gene is TRBJ2-6, the V gene TRBV15; 7 nucleotides agree with TRBD1. V lost 5 bases to trimming and J lost 2 bases; unmatched junction nucleotides: 6. The length of the CDR3 is 16 residues. CDR1 is LNHNV, CDR2 YYDKDF, per germline (reference sequence). The CDR3 region is CATSWDGTAGANVLTF. The CDR3 nucleotides are TGTGCCACCAGCTGGGACGGGACAGCTGGGGCCAACGTCCTGACTTTC.

The chain uses TRBV20-1 and TRBJ1-2; TRBD1 is a possible D gene (6 bases). Germline CDR1 DFQATT, CDR2 SNEGSKA (reference sequence). This CDR3 comprises 14 residues. Trimming took off 3 bases at V and 4 bases at J, with 15 bases between the two ends. CDR3 region: CSASRGGVGYGYTF. CDR3 DNA: TGCAGTGCTAGTCGGGGGGGCGTTGGCTATGGCTACACCTTC.

The chain joins TRBV3-1 (or the pseudogene TRBV3-2) to TRBJ1-2; tentatively, D is TRBD1 (5 bases). Trimming cost V 4 bases and J 4 bases, with 16 bases left between them. The CDR3 covers 15 residues. Germline loops: CDR1 LGHDT, CDR2 YNNKEL (reference sequence). In nucleotides, the CDR3 is TGTGCCAGCAGCCCGACGGGACTCACGTTCTATGGCTACACCTTC. Translation gives CASSPTGLTFYGYTF.

This clone showed up just once. The chain carries TRBV28 and TRBJ2-1; 9 bases map to TRBD1. V shed 7 bases and J 3 bases; nucleotides not matched to a gene: 10. The CDR3 consists of 16 residues. The germline V gene encodes CDR1 MDHEN and CDR2 SYDVKM. The CDR3: CASNHHRGPDYNEQFF. CDR3 nucleotide sequence: TGTGCCAGCAACCATCACAGGGGGCCTGACTACAATGAGCAGTTCTTC. Full variable domain (outside the CDR3, taken from reference TRBV28 and TRBJ2-1): DVKVTQSSRYLVKRTGEKVFLECVQDMDHENMFWYRQDPGLGLRLIYFSYDVKMKEKGDIPEGYSVSREKKERFSLILESASTNQTSMYLCASNHHRGPDYNEQFFGPGTRLTVL.